This is a list of T cell receptor beta chains from one sample in a study of blood T cell repertoires in COVID-19. Produced via immunoSEQ multiplex PCR; TCRdb's table is partial and in-frame only. The table lists about 110,000 clones, roughly 70% of them singletons, with around 1.9% in the top ten. The sample taken for sequencing was peripheral blood. The receptors derive from a woman aged 40 to 50 with acute or convalescent COVID-19. Both conserved end residues are part of each CDR3. Fields, in order: D gene, J gene, V gene, clone size, CDR3 protein, CDR3 DNA. A D gene is named only where the DNA matches it firmly. Part of the rows lack a size; the others show once, few, many or a class for expanded clones.

D gene: -
J gene: TRBJ1-5
V gene: TRBV27
clone size: -
CDR3 protein: CASSLVRNQPQHF
CDR3 DNA: TGTGCCAGCAGTTTAGTCAGGAATCAGCCCCAGCATTTT

D gene: TRBD2
J gene: TRBJ2-1
V gene: TRBV4-1
clone size: -
CDR3 protein: CASSQDGLGGSSSYNEQFF
CDR3 DNA: TGCGCCAGCAGCCAAGATGGATTGGGGGGGTCTAGCTCCTACAATGAGCAGTTCTTC

D gene: -
J gene: TRBJ1-1
V gene: TRBV30
clone size: -
CDR3 protein: CAWHEPPLLRPQNTEAFF
CDR3 DNA: TGTGCCTGGCACGAACCGCCACTACTTCGGCCTCAGAACACTGAAGCTTTCTTT

D gene: -
J gene: TRBJ1-4
V gene: TRBV12-5
clone size: -
CDR3 protein: CASGLGVATNEKLFF
CDR3 DNA: TGTGCTAGTGGTTTAGGGGTTGCAACTAATGAAAAACTGTTTTTT

D gene: -
J gene: TRBJ2-1
V gene: TRBV5-4
clone size: -
CDR3 protein: CASSLDSYNEQFF
CDR3 DNA: TGTGCCAGCAGCTTGGACTCGTACAATGAGCAGTTCTTC

D gene: -
J gene: TRBJ2-7
V gene: TRBV7-9
clone size: -
CDR3 protein: CASSLVGVEQYF
CDR3 DNA: TGTGCCAGCAGCTTAGTAGGGGTTGAGCAGTACTTC

D gene: -
J gene: TRBJ1-1
V gene: TRBV7-3
clone size: few
CDR3 protein: CASSLLMNTEAFF
CDR3 DNA: TGTGCCAGCAGCCTATTAATGAACACTGAAGCTTTCTTT

D gene: -
J gene: TRBJ2-7
V gene: TRBV7-2
clone size: -
CDR3 protein: CASIGGVTYEQYF
CDR3 DNA: TGTGCCAGCATTGGCGGGGTAACCTACGAGCAGTACTTC

D gene: -
J gene: TRBJ1-5
V gene: TRBV4-3
clone size: few
CDR3 protein: CASSQEFGRGWDSNQPQHF
CDR3 DNA: TGCGCCAGCAGCCAAGAGTTCGGTAGGGGGTGGGATAGCAATCAGCCCCAGCATTTT

D gene: TRBD2
J gene: TRBJ2-3
V gene: TRBV6-5
clone size: once
CDR3 protein: CASRPLSGGADTQYF
CDR3 DNA: TGTGCCAGCAGGCCCCTGAGCGGGGGGGCAGATACGCAGTATTTT

D gene: -
J gene: TRBJ1-2
V gene: TRBV10-3
clone size: -
CDR3 protein: CAISDPGKDYGYTF
CDR3 DNA: TGTGCCATCAGTGACCCCGGGAAGGACTATGGCTACACCTTC

D gene: -
J gene: TRBJ1-4
V gene: TRBV7-9
clone size: once
CDR3 protein: CASSLAYDATNEKLFF
CDR3 DNA: TGTGCCAGCAGCTTAGCCTATGATGCAACTAATGAAAAACTGTTTTTT

D gene: -
J gene: TRBJ2-1
V gene: TRBV19
clone size: -
CDR3 protein: CASSISQRWSSYNEQFF
CDR3 DNA: TGTGCCAGTAGTATTAGTCAGAGATGGAGCTCCTACAATGAGCAGTTCTTC

D gene: TRBD1
J gene: TRBJ1-6
V gene: TRBV7-8
clone size: -
CDR3 protein: CASSFGRTGNSPLHF
CDR3 DNA: TGTGCCAGCAGCTTTGGCCGGACAGGGAATTCACCCCTCCACTTT

D gene: TRBD1
J gene: TRBJ1-3
V gene: TRBV7-6
clone size: -
CDR3 protein: CASSLSGRGPGNTIYF
CDR3 DNA: TGTGCCAGCAGCTTAAGTGGCAGGGGGCCTGGAAACACCATATATTTT

D gene: TRBD1
J gene: TRBJ1-5
V gene: TRBV27
clone size: once
CDR3 protein: CASTLFVGQGGNQPQHF
CDR3 DNA: TGTGCCAGCACCTTGTTTGTTGGACAGGGGGGCAATCAGCCCCAGCATTTT